This TCR beta chain originates from a study of cytomegalovirus exposure and HLA in healthy donors. Healthy donors of bone marrow made up the group. Sampled while nominally healthy, donors likely had unrecorded immune exposures. The primer mix had 60 Vbeta and 13 Jbeta primers. Under the authors' procedure: It was a later analysis that counted roughly 79 million unique TCR beta chains, of which roughly 11 million were shared. Sequenced by immunoSEQ multiplex PCR; TCRdb stores in-frame clones only, minus some. V, J and clone size are those of that table, while D and trimming were read from the DNA. The repertoire holds under 150,000 clones, with 70% to 90% as singletons. In its sample, this clone was seen once. Antigen: not known. The V gene lost 7 bases and the J gene lost 1 base, with 16 bases spanning the gap. Germline loops: CDR1 MNHNS, CDR2 SASEGT. This CDR3 is built from 15 residues. General observations from the study: In an earlier analysis, most TCR beta V segments were productive about 87% or about 30% of the time.

Sequencing was carried out using PBMCs. The sequence derives from a woman aged 35 to 49 in good health and CMV-seropositive. This sequence joins TRBV6-1 and TRBJ2-5; D perhaps matches TRBD2 (5 bases). This chain's CDR3 is CASTVGFRGQETQYF. The CDR3 DNA reads as TGTGCCAGCACGGTCGGGTTCCGGGGCCAAGAGACCCAGTACTTC.